One T cell receptor (beta chain) is described in this entry. This clonotype was seen ten or more times. Its specific antigen is unknown. Base qualities are missing; no much larger clone stands one base away. This sample is part of a study of Graves' ophthalmopathy and Graves' hyperthyroidism (dated by TCRdb to 2017 to 2018). A note on the overall study: Peripheral blood was collected before any treatment was given, at the time of initial diagnosis. In several hyperthyroidism patients, the T-cell repertoires found in thyroid tissue were compared with those found in blood. To explore V-J signatures distinguishing ophthalmopathy from hyperthyroidism, a discovery set of approximately 100 patients (about 44 ophthalmopathy, 55 to 60 stable hyperthyroidism) was enrolled. In total, some 130 blood samples were TCR-sequenced: around 42 ophthalmopathy, some 80 hyperthyroidism and some 17 hyperthyroidism-to-ophthalmopathy patients. Once sampling was done, hyperthyroidism patients were given methimazole at a starting dose of 30 mg daily, while ophthalmopathy patients were given high-dose intravenous methylprednisolone. An independent validation cohort comprised 18 hyperthyroidism patients and roughly 15 patients who later progressed from hyperthyroidism to ophthalmopathy. The study used signatures of the TCR beta repertoire to tell Graves' ophthalmopathy apart from Graves' hyperthyroidism and to predict which patients would progress to ophthalmopathy. The approximately 98 discovery patients were randomly divided into training and test sets at a 7:3 ratio.

From the cysteine up to the phenylalanine, the CDR3 has a length of 14 residues. The DNA shown is the 42-base CDR3, in frame from base 1. Trimming accounts for 7 bases at V and 5 bases at J, while the number of junction bases matched to no gene is 8. What the research found in general, with its limitations: In validation, the model predicted ophthalmopathy progression with 70.59% sensitivity and about 77% specificity; approximately 12 predicted patients were CT-confirmed with GO in a median of approximately six months. Most of the expanded thyroid clonotypes with a frequency above 0.001 were also detected in blood, and it was suggested that the thyroid immune response may be reflected by blood repertoires. In cross-validation, the 13-signature model distinguished ophthalmopathy from stable hyperthyroidism with about 88% sensitivity and around 81% specificity, and in the test set the corresponding values were around 80% and 75%. No statistical method was used to predetermine the sample size, and group allocation was not hidden from the investigators.

For repertoire sequencing, TCR beta CDR3 regions were amplified from RNA transcripts. The first round was an RT-PCR using HTBI primers with the Qiagen OneStep RT-PCR kit, and this first round was followed by a second-round multiplex PCR, then size selection and purification. Libraries were sequenced on an Illumina HiSeq2000 using paired-end 100 bp reads. The authors' pipeline ran thus. SOAPnuke was used to process the reads, removing any read that contained adapters or uncalled bases, had a mean Phred below 15, or lacked an exact match to the constant primer or identifier. High-quality paired reads were merged with COPE v1.2.5. Unique nucleotide sequences were defined as clonotypes and aligned to IMGT TRB V, D and J references using MiTCR v1.1. The analysis was limited to V-J combinations with a frequency above 0.0001, which together covered more than 99% of repertoires. For each V-J combination, a TCR clonal expansion and chaos score was defined as the ratio of F50 clonal expansion to chaos observed in the TCRdist matrix. Welch's t-statistics and random forest were used to reduce the features to around 13 V-J combinations, which were then used as input to a naive Bayes classifier. The Morisita-Horn index was used to measure how similar the thyroid and blood repertoires were. TCRdb cleaned the public reads at Q25 with fastp, built clones with MiXCR and kept in-frame beta chains. Identical CDR3 proteins give one entry, which carries the most common genes and DNA. The V and J calls were not made by the authors but by TCRdb's processing. Recorded for this sample are 350,000 to 450,000 distinct CDR3 sequences; about 18% of them occurred a single time. 1.6% of the sample is held by the ten biggest clonotypes.

The ophthalmopathy patients had moderately to severely active disease, with a Clinical Activity Score of 3 or higher, a NOSPECS grade of 4 or higher, and a disease duration of less than 3 months. Patients were excluded if they had other autoimmune diseases, uncontrolled infections, pregnancy or lactation. Diagnosis relied on clinical symptoms, serum thyroxine, TRAb, thyroid ultrasound and orbital computed tomography. Using Ficoll-Paque density gradient centrifugation, PBMCs were isolated from about 9.4 ml of fresh peripheral blood. Trizol reagent was used to extract the total RNA, and its quality was then checked on an Agilent 2100 Bioanalyzer.

The chain is made from TRBV12-3 or TRBV12-4 and TRBJ2-3, and TRBD2 matches 8 of the central bases. Material for sequencing was peripheral blood. This sequence originates from a young woman with Graves' ophthalmopathy. Donor details come from another sample of the same person, matched by shared clones. Here the CDR3 is given as CASTPGGRVDTQYF. The nucleotides read TGTGCCAGCACCCCGGGGGGGAGGGTAGATACGCAGTATTTT.